The 26 T cell receptor beta chains below were found in one sample sequenced in a study of response to subunit inactivated influenza vaccine. TCRdb passed the RT-PCR reads through MiXCR, listing each CDR3 protein once. The top ten hold under 2.5% of the sample, which has around 520,000 distinct CDR3 sequences, 25% seen once. This material consisted of CD4+ T cells sorted from PBMCs, taken about 5 days after vaccination. These receptors were collected from a man aged 45-65 years who received an inactivated influenza vaccine.

This clonotype was seen more than once but under ten times. This chain uses TRBV20-1 with TRBJ1-2; 7 bases align to TRBD1. CDR3 length: 13 residues. J gave up 4 bases and V 5 bases, and 7 bases lay outside the gene matches. The germline gives CDR1 DFQATT, CDR2 SNEGSKA (reference sequence). CDR3 in amino acids: CSAFNRGTYGYTF. CDR3 DNA sequence: TGCAGTGCTTTCAACAGGGGCACCTATGGCTACACCTTC.

J is TRBJ1-2 and V is TRBV12-3 or TRBV12-4, with D tentatively TRBD1 (6 bases). Between the trimmed V and J ends, which lost 6 bases and 8 bases, there was a span of 13 bases. CDR3 length equals 12 residues. In DNA form, the CDR3 reads TGTGCCAGCAGCCCAACAGGGTTAGGCTACACCTTC. Translating gives CASSPTGLGYTF.

The chain links TRBV6-2 or TRBV6-3 to TRBJ2-7, with 14 nucleotides matching TRBD2. This CDR3 is built from 16 residues. J gave up 2 bases and V 4 bases, and 4 bases lay outside the gene matches. Germline assignment: CDR1 MNHEY and CDR2 SVGEGT. DNA for the CDR3: TGTGCCAGCAGTTCCGGGACTAGCGGGAGCCCCTACGAGCAGTACTTC. Translating it yields CASSSGTSGSPYEQYF.

This chain connects TRBV27 to TRBJ2-1; possibly TRBD2 for D (7 bases). Trimming removed 6 bases from V and 8 bases from J, with 14 bases in between. CDR3 length: 13 residues. From germline, CDR1 is MNHEY and CDR2 SMNVEV (reference sequence). The CDR3 protein is CASRGGPRDEQFF. CDR3 bases: TGTGCCAGCAGGGGGGGGCCGAGGGATGAGCAGTTCTTC.

CDR3: CASSSAPQGTQYF. The CDR3, as DNA: TGTGCCAGCAGCTCCGCCCCCCAGGGTACGCAGTATTTT. This rearrangement joins TRBV7-3 to TRBJ2-3, with D possibly being TRBD1 (5 bases). This CDR3 is built from 13 residues. V was shortened by 4 bases and J by 8 bases, with 13 bases between the two germline ends. Germline CDR1 reads SGHTA; CDR2 reads FQGTGA.

As concerns this clonotype: This could be a read error, since a much larger clone is one nucleotide away. The chain recombines TRBV5-1 with TRBJ2-1; TRBD2 might be the D (6 bases). Germline loops: CDR1 SGHRS, CDR2 YFSETQ. V was clipped by 3 bases and J by 4 bases, with 8 bases between them. The CDR3 is 13 residues long. CDR3 sequence: CASSSDYYNEQFF. In nucleotides, the CDR3 is TGCGCCAGCAGCTCGGACTATTACAATGAGCAGTTCTTC.

This clonotype was observed a few times. DNA of the CDR3: TGTGCCAGCAGTGAGGGGACCATAAGCGAGCAGTACTTC. Translated: CASSEGTISEQYF. V gene TRBV12-3 or TRBV12-4 combines with J gene TRBJ2-7; possibly TRBD1 or TRBD2 for D (5 bases each). V gave up 5 bases and J gave up 6 bases, with 14 bases separating them. The CDR3 has 13 residues.

This clonotype turned up a few times. V and J are TRBV12-3 or TRBV12-4 and TRBJ2-5, with TRBD1 as a possible D gene (5 bases). Trimming cost V 3 bases and J 2 bases, with 13 bases left between them. The CDR3 runs to 15 residues. The CDR3 loop reads CASSLDVGAQETQYF. DNA for the CDR3: TGTGCCAGCAGTTTGGACGTAGGGGCGCAAGAGACCCAGTACTTC.

CDR3 bases: TGTGCCACCAGCATAGGAGCAGAGACCCAGTACTTC. Translating gives CATSIGAETQYF. The chain is built from TRBV15 and TRBJ2-5, with no clear D. The germline gives CDR1 LNHNV, CDR2 YYDKDF (reference sequence). V was trimmed by 4 bases and J by 4 bases, leaving 7 bases between them. CDR3 length equals 12 residues.

This chain joins TRBV5-5 and TRBJ2-7; TRBD2 matches 16 bases. The CDR3 totals 17 residues. CDR1 and CDR2 (germline): SGHKS, YYEKEE (reference sequence). J lost 2 bases, V lost 1 base, and 3 bases had no gene match. This CDR3 reads CASSLTGTSGRAYEQYF. In nucleotides, the CDR3 is TGTGCCAGCAGCTTGACCGGGACTAGCGGGAGGGCCTACGAGCAGTACTTC.

The V gene is TRBV14, the J gene TRBJ2-1; D is unresolved. The CDR3 consists of 17 residues. V was clipped by 1 base and J by 0 bases, with 13 bases between them. CDR1 is SGHDN and CDR2 is FVKESK in the germline V gene. CDR3 coding DNA: TGTGCCAGCAGCCAAGTGAGTCCCCTGAGCTCCTACAATGAGCAGTTCTTC. Its translation is CASSQVSPLSSYNEQFF.

CDR3 DNA sequence: TGTGCCAGCAGTTCCGAAGGGTATAGCAATCAGCCCCAGCATTTT. Residues: CASSSEGYSNQPQHF. The chain links TRBV27 to TRBJ1-5, with D unclear. V was pared by 4 bases and J by 0 bases, with 10 bases between. Germline V gene data show CDR1 as MNHEY and CDR2 as SMNVEV (reference sequence). CDR3 length equals 15 residues.

The chain uses TRBV5-1 and TRBJ1-3, with D unclear. Germline V CDR1 and CDR2: SGHRS, YFSETQ. V dropped 0 bases and J dropped 0 bases, with 7 bases sitting between them. CDR3 length: 15 amino acids. The CDR3 protein is CASSLDSVSGNTIYF. CDR3 DNA: TGCGCCAGCAGCTTGGATTCGGTCTCTGGAAACACCATATATTTT.

This clonotype was seen only a few times. The chain combines TRBV10-3 with TRBJ2-3; perhaps TRBD2 as D (6 bases). The CDR3 length is 14 residues. Trimming cost V 6 bases and J 2 bases, with 12 bases left between them. Germline lookup yields CDR1 ENHRY and CDR2 SYGVKD. This chain's CDR3 is CAIRGGGDTDTQYF. CDR3 nucleotides: TGTGCCATCAGGGGAGGTGGAGACACAGATACGCAGTATTTT.

The rearrangement links TRBV7-9 to TRBJ1-1, with D unresolved. This CDR3 has 13 residues. Germline V CDR1 and CDR2: SEHNR, FQNEAQ (reference sequence). The V end lost 5 bases, the J end lost 1 base, and 8 bases lay between the germline ends. The CDR3 region is CASSVTENTEAFF. CDR3 nucleotide sequence: TGTGCCAGCAGCGTTACAGAGAACACTGAAGCTTTCTTT.

The rearrangement joins TRBV12-3 or TRBV12-4 to TRBJ1-4, with 8 bases that match TRBD1. Unmatched junction bases numbered 10, after V lost 5 bases and J lost 8 bases. The CDR3 length is 15 residues. The CDR3 loop is CASSPATGGIEKLFF. The CDR3 DNA reads as TGTGCCAGCAGTCCGGCAACAGGGGGGATAGAAAAACTGTTTTTT.

This clonotype was seen a handful of times. The chain combines TRBV7-9 with TRBJ2-1; D call uncertain. From germline, CDR1 is SEHNR and CDR2 FQNEAQ (reference sequence). V lost 2 bases and J 8 bases, leaving 7 bases between the germline ends. The length of the CDR3 is 12 residues. This CDR3 reads CASSLQGHEQFF. For the CDR3, the DNA is TGTGCCAGCAGCTTACAAGGCCATGAGCAGTTCTTC.

This clonotype was recorded a few times. The rearrangement uses TRBV20-1 and TRBJ2-5; TRBD2 matches 11 bases. Trimming took 2 bases from V and 9 from J; bases not matched to a gene: 11. CDR1 and CDR2 from the germline V gene are DFQATT and SNEGSKA (reference sequence). The CDR3 extends over 15 amino acids. The CDR3 is CSARYTSGSAQAQYF. The CDR3 DNA follows: TGCAGTGCTAGATATACTAGCGGGAGCGCACAAGCCCAGTACTTC.

This clonotype was detected only a few times. The rearrangement links TRBV4-3 to TRBJ2-2; 7 bases match TRBD1. This CDR3 is 16 amino acids long. V gave up 0 bases and J gave up 2 bases; unmatched junction bases: 3. Germline V lookup: CDR1 LGHNA, CDR2 YSLEER. The CDR3 DNA is TGCGCCAGCAGCCAAGATGGGACAGCAAACACCGGGGAGCTGTTTTTT. This gives the protein CASSQDGTANTGELFF.

The rearrangement links TRBV6-1 to TRBJ2-3, with D perhaps being TRBD1 or TRBD2 (5 bases each). The CDR3 has 15 amino acids. From germline, CDR1 is MNHNS and CDR2 SASEGT. V lost 8 bases to trimming and J lost 0 bases, with 15 bases between them. The CDR3 region is CASAKGRSSTDTQYF. CDR3 nucleotide sequence: TGTGCCAGCGCGAAGGGACGGTCTAGCACAGATACGCAGTATTTT.

The chain is built from TRBV5-1 and TRBJ2-6; D is ambiguous. The length of the CDR3 is 16 residues. Germline-derived CDR1 and CDR2 are SGHRS and YFSETQ. With 4 bases removed from V and 0 bases from J, the gap between germline ends came to 11 bases. In nucleotides, the CDR3 is TGCGCCAGCAGCAAGCCGCAGGCCTCTGGGGCCAACGTCCTGACTTTC. Its translation: CASSKPQASGANVLTF. The variable domain in full, completed from reference TRBV5-1 and TRBJ2-6, reads KAGVTQTPRYLIKTRGQQVTLSCSPISGHRSVSWYQQTPGQGLQFLFEYFSETQRNKGNFPGRFSGRQFSNSRSEMNVSTLELGDSALYLCASSKPQASGANVLTFGAGSRLTVL.

This clonotype was counted a few times. The chain has TRBV5-1 and TRBJ2-5; the match to TRBD1 covers 9 bases. This CDR3 has 15 residues. V was clipped by 6 bases and J by 2 bases; unmatched bases: 8. CDR1 and CDR2 (germline): SGHRS, YFSETQ. DNA for the CDR3: TGCGCCAGCACCTTAGGGACAGGGAATCAAGAGACCCAGTACTTC. It encodes CASTLGTGNQETQYF.

This clonotype has a single count. The CDR3 loop is CASSFGFGTGELFF. The CDR3 region has the DNA TGTGCCAGCAGTTTCGGATTTGGCACCGGGGAGCTGTTTTTT. V is TRBV27 and J is TRBJ2-2; no definite D call. The germline V gene encodes CDR1 MNHEY and CDR2 SMNVEV (reference sequence). V dropped 3 bases and J dropped 4 bases, with 9 bases sitting between them. The CDR3 consists of 14 residues.

The CDR3 DNA follows: TGTGCCAGCAGCTTAGTAGACACTGTACGGGAGCAGTTCTTC. Translating it yields CASSLVDTVREQFF. This chain uses TRBV7-8 with TRBJ2-1, with D unclear. This CDR3 spans 14 amino acids. Germline assignment: CDR1 SGHVS and CDR2 FQNEAQ. With 1 base removed from V and 10 bases from J, the gap between germline ends came to 14 bases.

This clonotype was found a few times. The V gene is TRBV4-3, the J gene TRBJ1-2; D gene ambiguous. The V gene lost 1 base and the J gene lost 0 bases, with 6 bases spanning the gap. From germline, CDR1 is LGHNA and CDR2 YSLEER. This CDR3 is built from 14 residues. DNA of the CDR3: TGCGCCAGCAGCCAAGCTATCTCTAACTATGGCTACACCTTC. This encodes CASSQAISNYGYTF.

The CDR3 here is CASSRDRDYTDTQYF. CDR3 nucleotides: TGTGCCAGCAGCCGGGACAGGGATTACACAGATACGCAGTATTTT. V is TRBV7-2 and J is TRBJ2-3; TRBD1 matches 9 bases. Germline V gene data show CDR1 as SGHTA and CDR2 as FQGNSA. The length of the CDR3 is 15 residues. V lost 5 bases, J lost 2 bases, and 5 bases stayed unmatched.